This record looks at one TCR beta chain sequence and its context. These data originate in a study of T cell changes during pregnancy in multiple sclerosis. Assay used: immunoSEQ multiplex PCR; TCRdb lists only in-frame clones, some missing. The sample includes some 30,000 clones, roughly 87% seen only once; the top ten take more than 7%. Trimming removed 7 bases at V and 2 bases at J, with 12 bases between. The CDR3 extends over 13 amino acids. Looked up from germline, CDR1 is SGHNT and CDR2 is YENEEA. The receptor was derived from a female donor with multiple sclerosis, enrolled in a pregnancy study. The chain joins TRBV11-3 to TRBJ2-7; D is possibly TRBD1 (5 bases). Specimen: CD8+ T cells from peripheral blood mononuclear cells, collected before pregnancy. The CDR3 nucleotides are TGTGCCAGCACCGCTGACAGACCCTACGAGCAGTACTTC. This codes for CASTADRPYEQYF.